This entry lists 3 T cell receptor beta chains sequenced from one sample in a study of regulatory T cells in long-lasting Graves disease. To make TCR beta libraries, researchers used iRepertoire HTBI primers and Arm-PCR of CDR3 regions. TCRdb re-analysed the multiplex PCR reads in MiXCR, keeping a single row per CDR3 protein. The data show 420,000 or so distinct CDR3 sequences, about 17% seen once. Time point given: newly diagnosed GD, antithyroid drugs for less than 3 months. RNA isolated from PBMCs was used to make the TCR library. Separately, the same data were catalogued under a study of T cells in Graves' hyperthyroidism and ophthalmopathy.

The sample consisted of peripheral blood mononuclear cells (PBMCs), taken at new diagnosis, from a patient treated with antithyroid drugs. These receptors all stem from a woman under 30 with Graves disease.

This sequence joins TRBV5-4 and TRBJ2-1; TRBD2 matches at 7 bases. Unmatched junction bases numbered 6, after V lost 0 bases and J lost 0 bases. The CDR3 consists of 17 residues. Germline values: CDR1 SGHNT, CDR2 YYREEE (reference sequence). This chain's CDR3 is CASSLEPGLLSYNEQFF. CDR3 DNA: TGTGCCAGCAGCTTGGAACCGGGACTACTCTCCTACAATGAGCAGTTCTTC.

The sample holds many counts of this clonotype. V is TRBV6-1 and J is TRBJ1-2; no clear D. Per germline, CDR1 MNHNS and CDR2 SASEGT. The CDR3 length is 14 residues. V was clipped by 10 bases and J by 6 bases, with 21 bases between them. CDR3 bases: TGTGCCACCACGGCCCCCACACGGCCTGATGGCTACACCTTC. Its translation is CATTAPTRPDGYTF.

A note on this clonotype: A much larger clone is a single base away; this may be a read error. The rearrangement joins TRBV30 to TRBJ1-5, with D uncertain. The CDR3 is 14 amino acids. Per germline, CDR1 GTSNPN and CDR2 SVGIG (reference sequence). For the CDR3, the DNA is TGTGCCTGGAGCGACATTAATAGCAATCAGCCCCAGCGTTTT. Translation: CAWSDINSNQPQRF.